These 22 T cell receptor beta chains were sequenced from one sample in a study of cytomegalovirus exposure and HLA in healthy donors. PCR employed 60 Vbeta and 13 Jbeta primers. Produced via immunoSEQ multiplex PCR; TCRdb's table is partial and in-frame only. Here the sample spans 65,000 to 90,000 clones, 65% to 75% being singletons. Sequencing was done on a sample of PBMCs. These receptors were taken from a man in his 60s in good health and CMV-seronegative.

The chain uses TRBV19 and TRBJ1-1, with a tentative D call TRBD1 (5 bases). The ends were cut back, 3 bases at V and 6 bases at J, with 11 bases in the middle. Germline-derived CDR1 and CDR2 are LNHDA and SQIVND (reference sequence). The CDR3 totals 13 residues. CDR3 residues: CASSMGRVAEAFF. DNA for the CDR3: TGTGCCAGTAGTATGGGCAGGGTGGCTGAAGCTTTCTTT.

By sample fraction, this clone is medium-sized. The chain is built from TRBV6-1 and TRBJ1-6; 8 nucleotides agree with TRBD1. Per germline, CDR1 MNHNS and CDR2 SASEGT. The CDR3 has 14 amino acids. V lost 6 bases and J lost 5; bases outside the gene matches: 3. The CDR3 DNA sequence: TGTGCCAGCAGCCCGGGACAGGATAATTCACCCCTCCACTTT. It is translated as CASSPGQDNSPLHF.

The chain joins TRBV2 to TRBJ2-3; 9 positions match TRBD2. The CDR3 sequence is 13 residues long. Germline trimming cut 5 bases from V and 6 bases from J; bases unmatched to any gene: 3. CDR1 is SNHLY, CDR2 FYNNEI, per germline. CDR3 in amino acids: CASSYGLADTQYF. The CDR3, as DNA: TGTGCCAGCAGTTATGGACTAGCGGATACGCAGTATTTT. Drawing the rest from reference TRBV2 and TRBJ2-3, the complete variable domain is EPEVTQTPSHQVTQMGQEVILRCVPISNHLYFYWYRQILGQKVEFLVSFYNNEISEKSEIFDDQFSVERPDGSNFTLKIRSTKLEDSAMYFCASSYGLADTQYFGPGTRLTVL.

The chain has TRBV7-9 and TRBJ1-1; D remains unclear. This CDR3 is 17 amino acids long. Germline V gene data show CDR1 as SEHNR and CDR2 as FQNEAQ (reference sequence). V lost 5 bases, J lost 0 bases, and 19 bases lay in between. The CDR3 region is CASSPSMRAALNTEAFF. CDR3 DNA: TGTGCCAGCAGCCCTTCAATGCGAGCGGCGTTGAACACTGAAGCTTTCTTT. Combining the CDR3 with reference TRBV7-9 and TRBJ1-1 gives the whole variable domain DTGVSQNPRHKITKRGQNVTFRCDPISEHNRLYWYRQTLGQGPEFLTYFQNEAQLEKSRLLSDRFSAERPKGSFSTLEIQRTEQGDSAMYLCASSPSMRAALNTEAFFGQGTRLTVV.

Concerning this clone itself: The junction does not match germline at one end; this may be a read error. V is TRBV7-9 and J is TRBJ1-4; D unresolved. Germline values: CDR1 SEHNR, CDR2 FQNEAQ (reference sequence). The CDR3 spans 12 residues. This chain's CDR3 is CSSSLGEGKLFF. For the CDR3, the DNA is TGTTCCAGCTCCCTAGGTGAGGGAAAACTGTTTTTT.

Of note for this clone: One end of the junction is discordant with germline, which a read error may explain. This chain links TRBV7-9 with TRBJ2-7; D may be TRBD2 (6 bases). The CDR3 covers 15 residues. From germline, CDR1 is SEHNR and CDR2 FQNEAQ (reference sequence). The CDR3 is CSSTSPAGGGYEQYF. CDR3 nucleotides: TGTTCCAGCACCTCACCAGCGGGTGGGGGCTACGAGCAGTACTTC.

This sequence joins TRBV7-2 and TRBJ1-6, with D possibly being TRBD1 (6 bases). From germline, CDR1 is SGHTA and CDR2 FQGNSA. This CDR3 is 15 amino acids long. Trimming removed 5 bases from V and 10 bases from J, with 18 bases in between. The CDR3 sequence: CASSPPGQGWSPLHF. CDR3 nucleotide sequence: TGTGCCAGCAGCCCGCCGGGGCAGGGGTGGTCACCCCTCCACTTT.

The chain employs TRBV6-6 and TRBJ1-2; tentative D call: TRBD1 (6 bases). From germline, CDR1 is MNHNY and CDR2 SVGAGI (reference sequence). This CDR3 is built from 14 residues. Between the trimmed V and J ends, which lost 6 bases and 1 base, there was a span of 12 bases. Here the CDR3 DNA reads TGTGCCAGCAGGTCGGCAGGGGATAACTATGGCTACACCTTC. Residues: CASRSAGDNYGYTF.

This chain uses TRBV6-5 with TRBJ2-1; 14 bases agree with TRBD2. The CDR3 length is 16 residues. V was clipped by 2 bases and J by 6 bases; unmatched bases: 3. Germline V gene data show CDR1 as MNHEY and CDR2 as SVGAGI. CDR3 in DNA: TGTGCCAGCAGTTACCGGACTAGCGGGGGGTTCAATGAGCAGTTCTTC. Its translation is CASSYRTSGGFNEQFF.

The chain combines TRBV7-3 with TRBJ1-1, with 9 bases identical to TRBD1. Looked up from germline, CDR1 is SGHTA and CDR2 is FQGTGA. This CDR3 has 19 residues. The J segment lost 4 bases and the V segment lost 5 bases, leaving 20 bases of the junction unmatched. As DNA, the CDR3 is TGTGCCAGCAGCCCTATCCTATTTCCCGGGACAGGGTCGGCCACTGAAGCTTTCTTT. Its translation is CASSPILFPGTGSATEAFF.

Regarding this clone: Germline and junction disagree at one end, which may indicate a read error. The gene calls are TRBV7-9 and TRBJ1-1, with D perhaps TRBD1 (5 bases). Looked up from germline, CDR1 is SEHNR and CDR2 is FQNEAQ (reference sequence). This CDR3 contains 13 residues. The CDR3 DNA follows: TGTTCCAGCAGCCTAATTCAGGGAACTGAAGCTTTCTTT. This translates into CSSSLIQGTEAFF.

The chain is built from TRBV7-8 and TRBJ1-3; TRBD1 is a possible D gene (6 bases). Trimming pared 5 bases from V and 4 bases from J, leaving 12 bases between. This CDR3 is built from 14 residues. Germline values: CDR1 SGHVS, CDR2 FQNEAQ. CDR3 region: CASSLQGFGNTIYF. The DNA for the CDR3 is TGTGCCAGCAGCCTTCAGGGGTTCGGAAACACCATATATTTT.

This clone was counted between two and nine times. The rearrangement links TRBV2 to TRBJ1-1; D gene uncertain. The CDR3 totals 10 residues. The germline gives CDR1 SNHLY, CDR2 FYNNEI. The V gene lost 11 bases and the J gene lost 7 bases, with 11 bases spanning the gap. This CDR3 is CAAAGVEAFF. The CDR3 DNA reads TGTGCCGCCGCGGGAGTTGAAGCTTTCTTT.

V gene TRBV18 combines with J gene TRBJ1-5; maybe TRBD1 (6 bases). Germline lookup yields CDR1 KGHSH and CDR2 LQKENI. This CDR3 spans 15 amino acids. V was cut by 6 bases and J by 6 bases, with 18 bases left in between. The CDR3 loop reads CASSPAGGEGQPQHF. In nucleotides, the CDR3 is TGTGCCAGCTCTCCCGCGGGGGGCGAGGGTCAGCCCCAGCATTTT.

The chain uses TRBV9 and TRBJ1-2, with 10 bases aligning to TRBD1. The junction had 7 bases not matched to a gene; V was cut back by 2 bases and J by 6 bases. The CDR3 runs to 15 residues. Looked up from germline, CDR1 is SGDLS and CDR2 is YYNGEE. The CDR3 coding sequence is TGTGCCAGCAGCGTCAACCCGACAGGGGGCGATGGCTACACCTTC. Translating gives CASSVNPTGGDGYTF.

The chain couples TRBV30 to TRBJ2-7; D is possibly TRBD1 (6 bases). V lost 0 bases, J lost 6 bases, and 18 bases lay in between. The CDR3 has 15 residues. Looked up from germline, CDR1 is GTSNPN and CDR2 is SVGIG (reference sequence). The CDR3 DNA reads TGTGCCTGGAGTGTACTGACAGGATCAGGCGGCGAGCAGTACTTC. Translated, it gives CAWSVLTGSGGEQYF.

By proportion, this clone is medium-sized. The chain joins TRBV19 to TRBJ2-2, with D perhaps TRBD2 (6 bases). The germline gives CDR1 LNHDA, CDR2 SQIVND (reference sequence). The CDR3 has 14 amino acids. V lost 1 base and J 5 bases, leaving 8 bases between the germline ends. The CDR3: CASSIGAGTGELFF. In nucleotides, the CDR3 is TGTGCCAGTAGTATAGGTGCGGGGACCGGGGAGCTGTTTTTT. The whole variable domain, remainder taken from reference TRBV19 and TRBJ2-2, is DGGITQSPKYLFRKEGQNVTLSCEQNLNHDAMYWYRQDPGQGLRLIYYSQIVNDFQKGDIAEGYSVSREKKESFPLTVTSAQKNPTAFYLCASSIGAGTGELFFGEGSRLTVL.

The chain has TRBV6-1 and TRBJ2-3; D possibly corresponds to TRBD1 (6 bases). The CDR3 loop spans 14 amino acids. V dropped 8 bases and J dropped 1 base, with 13 bases sitting between them. Germline CDR1 MNHNS, CDR2 SASEGT. CDR3 region: CASGRGLGTDTQYF. In nucleotides, the CDR3 is TGTGCCAGCGGAAGGGGGTTGGGCACAGATACGCAGTATTTT.

As DNA, the CDR3 is TGTGCCAGCATCCGGATGGAGAACTATGGCTACACCTTC. Translated: CASIRMENYGYTF. The chain uses TRBV7-9 and TRBJ1-2; D ambiguous. Germline V lookup: CDR1 SEHNR, CDR2 FQNEAQ (reference sequence). The V end was cut by 7 bases, the J end by 2 bases, with 11 bases between. The CDR3 loop spans 13 amino acids. The variable domain in full, completed from reference TRBV7-9 and TRBJ1-2, reads DTGVSQNPRHKITKRGQNVTFRCDPISEHNRLYWYRQTLGQGPEFLTYFQNEAQLEKSRLLSDRFSAERPKGSFSTLEIQRTEQGDSAMYLCASIRMENYGYTFGSGTRLTVV.

The CDR3: CAWGDRGRNGYTF. CDR3 sequence (DNA): TGTGCCTGGGGAGACAGGGGGCGGAATGGCTACACCTTC. The chain joins TRBV30 to TRBJ1-2; TRBD1 agrees at 10 bases. Trimming at V came to 5 bases and at J to 6 bases, leaving 6 bases not matched to a gene. The CDR3 loop spans 13 amino acids. CDR1 is GTSNPN, CDR2 SVGIG, per germline (reference sequence).

In this sample, this clone turned up once. The J gene is TRBJ2-1, the V gene TRBV5-1, with TRBD2 matching 16 bases. The CDR3 sequence is 20 residues long. Germline CDR1 SGHRS, CDR2 YFSETQ. V gave up 5 bases and J gave up 2 bases; unmatched junction bases: 13. CDR3 amino acids: CASRGLAGGTPFRTYNEQFF. CDR3 nucleotides: TGCGCCAGCAGGGGACTAGCGGGAGGGACCCCGTTTAGAACCTACAATGAGCAGTTCTTC.

This clone occurred a few times. The chain couples TRBV2 to TRBJ1-2, with 8 bases matching TRBD1. CDR3 size: 13 residues. Germline loops: CDR1 SNHLY, CDR2 FYNNEI. Unmatched junction bases numbered 4, after V lost 6 bases and J lost 4 bases. The CDR3 here is CASSGQGIYGYTF. CDR3 nucleotide sequence: TGTGCCAGCAGCGGACAGGGTATCTATGGCTACACCTTC.